These T cell receptor beta chains were read from a single sample in a study of T-cell reconstitution after alpha-beta-depleted transplantation in children. One entry per CDR3 protein results from TCRdb running MiXCR on the PCR reads. The sample consists of roughly 490,000 distinct CDR3 sequences, roughly 11% of them appearing once. The material was PBMCs, mostly from graft donor cells, obtained 180 days after TCRalphabeta/CD19-depleted stem cell transplant. Receptors originate from a female patient aged 2 to 10 who had a stem cell transplant for aplastic anemia, so the T cells may come from the graft donor. CDR3s include the opening cysteine and the closing phenylalanine or tryptophan.

j_call,v_call,cdr3_length,cdr3_aa
TRBJ1-1,TRBV28,15,CASPSDGRTLTEAFF
TRBJ2-7,TRBV28,17,CASSLTIFPIWAYEQYF
TRBJ2-3,TRBV5-1,15,CASSLARTSTDTQYF
TRBJ1-5,TRBV6-2/TRBV6-3,14,CASSYQGAYQPQHF
TRBJ2-5,TRBV12-3/TRBV12-4,16,CASSLDALSYQETQYF
TRBJ2-7,TRBV29-1,14,CSVGLAGAVYEQYF
TRBJ2-3,TRBV5-1,17,CASSLARGRTLTYTQYF
TRBJ2-1,TRBV18,15,CASSPDLSSYNEQFF
TRBJ1-5,TRBV12-3/TRBV12-4,19,CASRGDRAVKGPSNQPQHF
TRBJ2-3,TRBV24-1,17,CATSVATGKSFTDTQYF
TRBJ2-3,TRBV5-6,16,CASSSLAGTGTDTQYF
TRBJ2-7,TRBV10-3,14,CAIMGAMSSYEQYF
TRBJ1-5,TRBV24-1,14,CATSASYLNQPQHF
TRBJ1-6,TRBV20-1,13,CSPTRDSNSPLHF
TRBJ2-2,TRBV12-3/TRBV12-4,14,CASRGTGTTGELFF
TRBJ1-1,TRBV10-3,14,CAISEGGGWTEAFF
TRBJ1-4,TRBV6-2/TRBV6-3,14,CASSSRQGAEKLFF
TRBJ2-5,TRBV7-6,15,CASSLPPGVGETQYF
TRBJ2-3,TRBV24-1,18,CATSDLEGTGPSTDTQYF
TRBJ2-5,TRBV12-3/TRBV12-4,16,CASSLRSGIGGETQYF
TRBJ2-3,TRBV2,17,CASRGGSLLVSTDTQYF
TRBJ2-1,TRBV9,15,CASSVAGDTYNEQFF
TRBJ2-2,TRBV29-1,17,CSVHIPRTASNTGELFF
TRBJ2-1,TRBV29-1,15,CSERTGSNSYNEQFF
TRBJ2-3,TRBV6-5,17,CASSYSKLAGGTDTQYF
TRBJ2-7,TRBV27,17,CASSFGSARAVAYEQYF
TRBJ2-5,TRBV10-3,17,CAISEPMDRMGQETQYF
TRBJ1-5,TRBV20-1,16,CSARVLGIGSNQPQHF
TRBJ1-2,TRBV12-3/TRBV12-4,15,CASSLRGEWIDGYTF
TRBJ2-1,TRBV20-1,14,CSARDLVLYNEQFF
TRBJ1-1,TRBV3-1,14,CASSQDWVNTEAFF
TRBJ2-7,TRBV29-1,13,CSSLAGDSYEQYF
TRBJ1-3,TRBV12-3/TRBV12-4,15,CASSLGRFSGNTIYF
TRBJ1-1,TRBV12-3/TRBV12-4,13,CASSEDRSFEAFF
TRBJ2-7,TRBV20-1,14,CSARDIRSAYEQYF
TRBJ2-2,TRBV11-3,17,CASSYMWLAGSTGELFF
TRBJ2-3,TRBV11-2,18,CASSPPGLAGGRTDTQYF
TRBJ2-7,TRBV28,20,CASSSYRNWLSGTARYEQYF
TRBJ1-4,TRBV7-9,16,CASSLGPDSTNEKLFF
TRBJ1-2,TRBV5-1,13,CASSPTGDYGYTF
TRBJ2-1,TRBV10-3,20,CAISESVSLLAGVVYDEQFF
TRBJ2-1,TRBV2,15,CASSWTHSSYNEQFF
TRBJ2-1,TRBV29-1,14,CSVESGGPYNEQFF
TRBJ2-1,TRBV4-3,17,CASSQVHSGTFYNEQFF
TRBJ1-1,TRBV20-1,11,CSARVQTEAFF
TRBJ1-5,TRBV12-3/TRBV12-4,13,CASSLVRGQPQHF
TRBJ2-6,TRBV4-3,17,CASSQDQTGTGANVLTF
TRBJ2-5,TRBV6-1,15,CASTPLGRGKETQYF